This T cell receptor (beta chain) was identified during a study of T cell responses to AZD1222 COVID-19 vaccine. Study conclusions and caveats: Breadth and depth of Spike-specific TCRs rose after two AZD1222 doses.

Only in-frame clones appear in the TCRdb table, and some are missing; sequencing was by immunoSEQ multiplex PCR. The repertoire holds more than 100,000 clones, with 91% as singletons. The analysis combined second doses at about 4 or about 12 weeks. Regarding this clone: Its antigen remains unidentified.

V lost 1 base, J lost 7 bases, and 3 bases stayed unmatched. The CDR3 consists of 13 residues. Germline V gene sequence: CDR1 SGHVS, CDR2 FQNEAQ. The source of this sequence is an adult who received the AZD1222 COVID-19 vaccine. V gene TRBV7-8 combines with J gene TRBJ1-2; 7 bases are shared with TRBD1. This specimen consisted of peripheral blood, obtained 28 days after the second AZD1222 dose. The CDR3 DNA reads TGTGCCAGCAGCTTAGACAGGGGCCGTGGCTACACCTTC. Its protein product is CASSLDRGRGYTF.